This T cell receptor (beta chain) was sequenced for a study of OX40 agonist ivuxolimab in advanced cancers. Overall study context: Patients were infused with ivuxolimab every 2 weeks at 0.01 to 10 mg/kg.

Study-wide points: By week 6 at 0.1 to 3.0 mg/kg, blood CD4+ and CD8+ T cells had expanded clonally. Nonresponders included some who also had low normalized T-cell clonal expansion.

Profiled with immunoSEQ multiplex PCR; TCRdb holds only in-frame clones, not every one. This sample yields approximately 70,000 clones, of which around 88% are seen a single time; 0.76% belongs to the top ten. The sample holds a few counts of this clone. The target antigen is unknown. CDR1 and CDR2 from the germline V gene are SEHNR and FQNEAQ (reference sequence). Trimming stripped 5 bases from V and 8 bases from J, with 12 bases between. This CDR3 is built from 13 residues. The sample here was CD4+ or CD8+ T cells sorted from blood, taken in a trial of the OX40 agonist ivuxolimab. V gene TRBV7-9 combines with J gene TRBJ1-4; D not certain. This receptor was identified in an adult with an advanced solid tumor such as melanoma, head and neck, liver or kidney cancer. The CDR3 reads CASSPSGSEKLFF. The DNA for the CDR3 is TGTGCCAGCAGCCCCTCGGGGAGCGAAAAACTGTTTTTT.